These T cell receptor beta chains were read from a single sample in a study of CD8+CD57+ T cells in acquired aplastic anemia. TCRdb used MiXCR to reprocess the reads, holding one entry per CDR3 protein. The sample lists fewer than 250,000 distinct CDR3 sequences, around 45% occurring once. Sequencing was carried out using sorted CD4+, CD8+, or CD8+CD57+ T cells (not recorded which) from PBMCs. The origin of the receptors is a human donor with aplastic anemia. The CDR3 runs from the conserved cysteine through the conserved F or W. D genes are given only for firm matches. Clone size, where shown, is once, few, many, or a class for clones that have expanded.

D gene	clone size	CDR3 length	V gene	J gene	CDR3 protein	CDR3 DNA
-	many	12	TRBV9	TRBJ2-7	CASSVVEGEQYF	TGTGCCAGCAGCGTAGTGGAGGGGGAGCAGTACTTC
-	-	15	TRBV29-1	TRBJ2-3	CSVLTGRDSTDTQYF	TGCAGCGTGTTGACAGGGAGGGATAGCACAGATACGCAGTATTTT
-	many	16	TRBV5-5	TRBJ1-6	CASSLRGDGHNSPLHF	TGTGCCAGCAGCTTGAGAGGGGATGGCCATAATTCACCCCTCCACTTT
TRBD2	few	15	TRBV7-2	TRBJ2-7	CASSPRLAGTYEQYF	TGTGCCAGCAGCCCCAGGCTAGCGGGTACCTACGAGCAGTACTTC
-	once	14	TRBV7-3	TRBJ2-2	CASSLWTPTGELFF	TGTGCCAGCAGCTTGTGGACACCCACCGGGGAGCTGTTTTTT
-	once	11	TRBV6-2/TRBV6-3	TRBJ2-7	CASSYPSEQYF	TGTGCCAGCAGTTACCCATCCGAGCAGTACTTC
-	few	12	TRBV10-2	TRBJ1-2	CASSESGYGNTF	TGCGCCAGCAGTGAATCAGGGTATGGAAACACCTTC
-	-	16	TRBV25-1	TRBJ1-6	CASTAQGEAENSPLHF	TGCGCCAGCACCGCCCAGGGTGAGGCAGAAAATTCACCCCTCCACTTT
TRBD1	-	16	TRBV2	TRBJ2-7	CASSDTGTGGSHEQYF	TGTGCCAGCAGCGATACCGGGACAGGGGGTTCTCACGAGCAGTACTTC
-	few	14	TRBV27	TRBJ1-5	CASSLGVGSRPQHF	TGTGCCAGCAGTTTAGGGGTCGGCAGCAGGCCCCAGCATTTT
TRBD2	-	17	TRBV11-2	TRBJ2-2	CASSPGTSGGRTGELFF	TGTGCCAGCAGCCCCGGGACTAGCGGGGGCCGCACCGGGGAGCTGTTTTTT
-	-	11	TRBV29-1	TRBJ2-5	CSGGEQETQYF	TGCAGCGGGGGGGAACAAGAGACCCAGTACTTC
-	-	13	TRBV14	TRBJ1-6	CASSQFPNSPLHF	TGTGCCAGCAGCCAATTTCCTAATTCACCCCTCCACTTT
-	-	13	TRBV30	TRBJ1-5	CAWSTGSGQPQHF	TGTGCCTGGAGTACAGGGTCAGGGCAGCCCCAGCATTTT
-	few	12	TRBV2	TRBJ2-3	CATSEFTDTQYF	TGTGCCACCAGTGAGTTCACAGATACGCAGTATTTT
-	many	14	TRBV3-1	TRBJ2-5	CASSPMAGTETQYF	TGTGCCAGCAGCCCGATGGCAGGGACAGAGACCCAGTACTTC
TRBD1	many	14	TRBV7-2	TRBJ2-7	CASSSPGTGYEQYF	TGTGCCAGCAGCTCGCCCGGGACAGGCTACGAGCAGTACTTC
-	-	15	TRBV19	TRBJ1-2	CASSIRHIQDYGYTF	TGTGCCAGTAGTATTCGACACATCCAGGACTATGGCTACACCTTC
-	once	13	TRBV6-2/TRBV6-3	TRBJ1-1	CASAPDFKTEAFF	TGTGCCAGCGCCCCAGATTTCAAGACTGAAGCTTTCTTT
TRBD1	-	15	TRBV20-1	TRBJ1-4	CSARGTGGLDEKLFF	TGCAGTGCTAGAGGGACAGGGGGCTTGGATGAAAAACTGTTTTTT
TRBD1	-	13	TRBV29-1	TRBJ1-2	CSVQGQGAIGYTF	TGCAGCGTCCAGGGACAGGGGGCGATTGGCTACACCTTC
-	-	12	TRBV25-1	TRBJ1-6	CASSETNSPLHF	TGTGCCAGCAGCGAGACTAATTCACCCCTCCACTTT
-	-	11	TRBV29-1	TRBJ2-5	CSARTAETQYF	TGCAGCGCAAGGACAGCGGAGACCCAGTACTTC
-	-	13	TRBV7-6	TRBJ1-2	CASSLVRSEGYTF	TGTGCCAGCAGCTTAGTGCGAAGCGAGGGCTACACCTTC
-	-	16	TRBV10-2	TRBJ2-1	CASSLVPKKSYNEQFF	TGTGCCAGCTCACTTGTCCCGAAAAAGTCCTACAATGAGCAGTTCTTC
-	-	12	TRBV29-1	TRBJ1-2	CSVGAVGGSSTF	TGCAGCGTTGGGGCCGTCGGAGGGAGTTCCACCTTC
-	once	13	TRBV29-1	TRBJ2-5	CSVPSPGLETQYF	TGCAGCGTTCCTTCGCCAGGGTTGGAGACCCAGTACTTC
-	-	15	TRBV9	TRBJ2-3	CASSLRQGRADTQYF	TGTGCCAGCAGCTTAAGACAGGGGAGGGCAGATACGCAGTATTTT
-	once	13	TRBV6-2/TRBV6-3	TRBJ2-7	CASSYAGNYEQYF	TGTGCCAGCAGTTACGCGGGGAACTACGAGCAGTACTTC
-	-	13	TRBV9	TRBJ1-6	CASSVEENSPLHF	TGTGCCAGCAGCGTAGAAGAGAATTCACCCCTCCACTTT
TRBD1	-	13	TRBV29-1	TRBJ2-7	CSVNTGTGYVQYF	TGCAGCGTGAATACCGGGACAGGGTATGTGCAGTACTTC
TRBD1	-	13	TRBV29-1	TRBJ1-1	CSAVTGENTEAFF	TGCAGCGCCGTGACAGGGGAGAACACTGAAGCTTTCTTT
TRBD1	-	14	TRBV19	TRBJ2-1	CATHTGTGGNEQFF	TGTGCCACTCATACCGGGACAGGGGGCAATGAGCAGTTCTTC
-	many	15	TRBV20-1	TRBJ2-1	CSAPIQGARINEQFF	TGCAGTGCCCCTATTCAGGGTGCCCGCATCAATGAGCAGTTCTTC
-	-	18	TRBV10-3	TRBJ2-2	CAISESDREGRNTGELSF	TGTGCCATCAGTGAATCGGATCGGGAAGGGCGAAACACCGGGGAGCTGTCTTTT
-	many	13	TRBV9	TRBJ1-1	CASSVAPDTEAFF	TGTGCCAGCAGCGTAGCCCCAGACACTGAAGCTTTCTTT